These 23 T cell receptor beta chains were sequenced from one sample in a study of T-cell reconstitution after alpha-beta-depleted transplantation in children. TCRbeta library preparation incorporated unique molecular identifiers. TCRdb reanalysed the PCR reads using MiXCR and keeps one entry per CDR3 protein. The repertoire includes 240,000 or so distinct CDR3 sequences, 12% of them detected once, and roughly 2.6% sits in the top ten. The specimen was PBMCs from the stem cell graft donor, collected from the stem cell graft. These TCRs come from a human donor who donated a stem cell graft to a child with acute lymphoblastic leukemia.

The sample holds many counts of this clonotype. The chain carries TRBV4-3 and TRBJ2-2, with TRBD1 matching 9 bases. The CDR3 loop spans 16 amino acids. V dropped 4 bases and J dropped 5; count of bases not matched to a gene: 8. Per the germline V gene, CDR1 is LGHNA and CDR2 is YSLEER. In DNA, the CDR3 is TGCGCCAGCAGCCGTTTTTCGGGACAGGGTACCGGGGAGCTGTTTTTT. It specifies CASSRFSGQGTGELFF.

About this clonotype itself: This clone may be a read error of a much larger clone one base away. The rearrangement links TRBV7-2 to TRBJ2-1; D uncertain. This CDR3 contains 15 residues. Germline V gives CDR1 SGHTA, CDR2 FQGNSA. CDR3 amino acids: CGSSLGPSSYNEQFF. In DNA, the CDR3 is TGTGGCAGCAGTCTGGGCCCTAGCTCCTACAATGAGCAGTTCTTC.

This clonotype was seen only a few times. The rearrangement uses TRBV6-1 and TRBJ2-1, with 7 bases identical to TRBD2. Germline V gene sequence: CDR1 MNHNS, CDR2 SASEGT. This CDR3 has 15 residues. Trimming cost V 4 bases and J 5 bases; bases outside gene matches: 8. The CDR3 DNA sequence: TGTGCCAGCAGTGTAGCGTGGGGGGGGAACAATGAGCAGTTCTTC. Amino acids: CASSVAWGGNNEQFF.

A word on this clonotype: This could be a read error, since a much larger clone is one nucleotide away. V and J are TRBV7-9 and TRBJ2-4; D is perhaps TRBD2 (5 bases). The CDR3 extends over 16 amino acids. Germline V gives CDR1 SEHNR, CDR2 FQNEAQ (reference sequence). The CDR3 sequence is CASSFAEGRSKNSQYF. In DNA, the CDR3 is TGTGCCAGCAGCTTCGCCGAGGGCAGGTCCAAAAACAGTCAGTACTTC.

This clonotype appeared many times. The chain employs TRBV10-3 and TRBJ1-1, with no clear D. Germline V lookup: CDR1 ENHRY, CDR2 SYGVKD. This CDR3 spans 14 amino acids. V lost 4 bases, J lost 0 bases, and 9 bases lay in between. CDR3 protein: CAISGRQMNTEAFF. CDR3 coding DNA: TGTGCCATCAGTGGTAGGCAGATGAACACTGAAGCTTTCTTT.

In its sample, this clonotype was seen many times. The chain employs TRBV5-1 and TRBJ2-1, with TRBD1 as a possible D gene (5 bases). The germline V and J ends were trimmed by 0 bases and 6 bases, with 16 bases remaining between them. The germline CDR1 and CDR2 sequences are SGHRS and YFSETQ. The CDR3 is 16 residues long. CDR3: CASSLAMQGWINEQFF. DNA for the CDR3: TGCGCCAGCAGCTTGGCCATGCAGGGTTGGATCAATGAGCAGTTCTTC.

This clonotype has at least ten counts. The J gene is TRBJ2-5, the V gene TRBV24-1; D is possibly TRBD1 (5 bases). The CDR3 runs 14 residues. Deletions cut 3 bases from V and 5 bases from J, with 12 bases between. Germline CDR1 is KGHDR and CDR2 is SFDVKD. This CDR3 is CATSDPKGVETQYF. In DNA, the CDR3 is TGTGCCACCAGTGATCCGAAAGGGGTGGAGACCCAGTACTTC.

This clonotype was recorded many times. V gene TRBV6-1 combines with J gene TRBJ2-7; 8 bases are shared with TRBD2. CDR3 length: 15 residues. V lost 6 bases, J lost 4 bases, and 11 bases stayed unmatched. Germline V gene sequence: CDR1 MNHNS, CDR2 SASEGT. The CDR3 nucleotides are TGTGCCAGCAGATCGAGCGGGGGAGTGGTATACGAGCAGTACTTC. This translates into CASRSSGGVVYEQYF.

This clonotype was observed at least ten times. The V call is TRBV20-1, the J call TRBJ2-3, with D maybe TRBD2 (7 bases). V was clipped by 3 bases and J by 4 bases, with 17 bases between them. From germline, CDR1 is DFQATT and CDR2 SNEGSKA (reference sequence). This CDR3 contains 15 residues. The DNA for the CDR3 is TGCAGTGCTAGTTGGGGGGGGCCAGTCCCAGATACGCAGTATTTT. It codes for CSASWGGPVPDTQYF.

This clonotype was recorded many times. This chain connects TRBV6-5 to TRBJ1-5; 8 bases fit TRBD1. This CDR3 comprises 15 residues. The V gene's germline CDR1 is MNHEY and CDR2 SVGAGI. The V gene end was trimmed by 7 bases and the J gene end by 6 bases; junction bases not matched to a gene: 11. The CDR3 is CASTPPGGLIQPQHF. Here the CDR3 DNA reads TGTGCCAGCACCCCCCCAGGGGGCTTGATTCAGCCCCAGCATTTT.

This clonotype was seen many times. J is TRBJ2-3 and V is TRBV2, with a tentative D call TRBD2 (5 bases). Germline CDR1 reads SNHLY; CDR2 reads FYNNEI. V lost 6 bases to trimming and J lost 1 base, with 26 bases between them. The CDR3 is made up of 19 amino acids. In DNA, the CDR3 is TGTGCCAGCAGCCTCCGACTGACCCTAGCAGGAAAGCGCACAGATACGCAGTATTTT. Encoded protein: CASSLRLTLAGKRTDTQYF.

This chain links TRBV7-2 with TRBJ2-7; 7 bases map to TRBD2. V shed 2 bases and J 3 bases; nucleotides not matched to a gene: 7. Germline V gene sequence: CDR1 SGHTA, CDR2 FQGNSA. The CDR3 sequence is 15 residues long. DNA for the CDR3: TGTGCCAGCAGCTTAAGTACCCAGCGGGGCTACGAGCAGTACTTC. Translated: CASSLSTQRGYEQYF.

The chain recombines TRBV30 with TRBJ2-3; D ambiguous. Trimming pared 0 bases from V and 4 bases from J, leaving 5 bases between. Looked up from germline, CDR1 is GTSNPN and CDR2 is SVGIG (reference sequence). The CDR3 extends over 12 amino acids. The CDR3 nucleotides are TGTGCCTGGAGTGTGGGTTCAGATACGCAGTATTTT. Encoded protein: CAWSVGSDTQYF.

This clonotype came up many times. The rearrangement links TRBV11-2 to TRBJ1-6, with D perhaps TRBD1 (6 bases). The CDR3 covers 15 residues. In germline, CDR1 is SGHAT, CDR2 FQNNGV. V lost 4 bases and J 1 base, leaving 8 bases between the germline ends. For the CDR3, the DNA is TGTGCCAGCAGCTCGAGGGGGTCCTATAATTCACCCCTCCACTTT. Encoded protein: CASSSRGSYNSPLHF.

This clonotype was detected many times. This chain uses TRBV20-1 with TRBJ2-1; D tentatively fits TRBD1 or TRBD2 (6 bases each). From germline, CDR1 is DFQATT and CDR2 SNEGSKA (reference sequence). The CDR3 has 14 amino acids. Trimming left V 5 bases short and J 6 bases short, with 17 bases between. The CDR3 region has the DNA TGCAGTGCTGGGAGACAGGCGGGGAGCAATGAGCAGTTCTTC. Translation gives CSAGRQAGSNEQFF.

Ten or more counts support this clonotype. This chain joins TRBV18 and TRBJ1-2; D is perhaps TRBD1 (6 bases). The CDR3 is made up of 15 amino acids. The V gene lost 5 bases and the J gene lost 4 bases, with 17 bases spanning the gap. Germline V gives CDR1 KGHSH, CDR2 LQKENI. The CDR3 loop is CASSSARGSVYGYTF. Here the CDR3 DNA reads TGTGCCAGCTCATCCGCGAGGGGGTCCGTCTATGGCTACACCTTC. Variable domain in full (rest from reference TRBV18 and TRBJ1-2): NAGVMQNPRHLVRRRGQEARLRCSPMKGHSHVYWYRQLPEEGLKFMVYLQKENIIDESGMPKERFSAEFPKEGPSILRIQQVVRGDSAAYFCASSSARGSVYGYTFGSGTRLTVV.

This clonotype was observed many times. The chain joins TRBV6-5 to TRBJ1-1, with TRBD1 matching over 10 bases. This CDR3 region has 14 residues. Germline CDR1 and CDR2: MNHEY and SVGAGI. Trimming at V came to 4 bases and at J to 6 bases, leaving 5 bases not matched to a gene. CDR3 DNA sequence: TGTGCCAGCAGTTTAGGGACAGGGGCTGCTGAAGCTTTCTTT. This gives the protein CASSLGTGAAEAFF.

Many counts were recorded for this clonotype. The V call is TRBV4-3, the J call TRBJ2-2, with a weak D call TRBD2 (6 bases). Between the trimmed V and J ends, which lost 4 bases and 1 base, there was a span of 16 bases. The CDR3 runs to 17 residues. Germline-derived CDR1 and CDR2 are LGHNA and YSLEER. The CDR3 region has the DNA TGCGCCAGCAGCCCTAACCCCCTCGGGAGGAACACCGGGGAGCTGTTTTTT. Its protein is CASSPNPLGRNTGELFF.

This clonotype was seen repeatedly, ten times or more. The chain carries TRBV20-1 and TRBJ2-7; D gene unclear. Germline values: CDR1 DFQATT, CDR2 SNEGSKA (reference sequence). There are 17 residues in the CDR3. Trimming pared 4 bases from V and 2 bases from J, leaving 24 bases between. The CDR3: CSAIKAGVTQTAYEQYF. In nucleotides, the CDR3 is TGCAGTGCTATCAAAGCTGGTGTAACACAGACCGCCTACGAGCAGTACTTC.

This clonotype was counted between two and nine times. The genes are TRBV7-2 and TRBJ1-4; TRBD1 might be the D (5 bases). V lost 1 base to trimming and J lost 5 bases, with 11 bases between them. The germline gives CDR1 SGHTA, CDR2 FQGNSA. The CDR3 loop spans 15 amino acids. CDR3 in amino acids: CASSLGAGQNEKLFF. The CDR3 region has the DNA TGTGCCAGCAGCTTAGGTGCGGGGCAGAATGAAAAACTGTTTTTT.

This clonotype appeared many times. The chain joins TRBV3-1 to TRBJ2-3; D may be TRBD1 (5 bases). V lost 0 bases to trimming and J lost 11 bases, with 12 bases between them. This CDR3 has 13 residues. Germline CDR1 LGHDT, CDR2 YNNKEL (reference sequence). CDR3 protein: CASSQDPGYKQYF. DNA of the CDR3: TGTGCCAGCAGCCAAGACCCAGGGTATAAGCAGTATTTT.

The table lists this clonotype with many counts. The chain combines TRBV6-6 with TRBJ2-1; weak D call: TRBD1 (5 bases). V lost 8 bases and J lost 4, with 9 bases in between. CDR1 is MNHNY, CDR2 SVGAGI, per germline (reference sequence). This CDR3 is built from 12 residues. The CDR3 region is CASGALYNEQFF. As DNA, the CDR3 is TGTGCCAGCGGGGCCCTTTACAATGAGCAGTTCTTC.

V is TRBV7-9 and J is TRBJ2-1, with D uncertain. CDR3 length: 11 amino acids. Germline CDR1 and CDR2: SEHNR and FQNEAQ (reference sequence). V lost 7 bases, J lost 15 bases, and 16 bases lay in between. The CDR3 is CASTKTGVAFF. For the CDR3, the DNA is TGTGCCAGCACCAAGACTGGGGTGGCGTTCTTC. Variable domain in full (rest from reference TRBV7-9 and TRBJ2-1): DTGVSQNPRHKITKRGQNVTFRCDPISEHNRLYWYRQTLGQGPEFLTYFQNEAQLEKSRLLSDRFSAERPKGSFSTLEIQRTEQGDSAMYLCASTKTGVAFFGPGTRLTVL.